This T cell receptor beta chain derives from a study of early T cells in non-severe SARS-CoV-2 infection. Study-level findings and limits: VDJdb matching skewed toward anti-spike CD8 responses, missing private and CD4 specificities.

This clonotype showed up many times. Its cognate antigen is unknown. TCRdb re-called the 5' RACE reads through MiXCR, storing one row per CDR3 protein. The table records 25,000 to 30,000 distinct CDR3 sequences, over 4.5% of them present only once. The sample comprised whole blood. The receptor's source is an adult who was a healthcare worker with PCR-confirmed SARS-CoV-2 infection or an uninfected control (not recorded which).

The CDR3 DNA sequence: TGTGCCAGCAGTTACTGGGACAGGGATACCTCTGGAAACACCATATATTTT. As protein: CASSYWDRDTSGNTIYF. The V gene is TRBV6-6, the J gene TRBJ1-3; the match to TRBD1 covers 9 bases. The CDR3 contains 17 residues. Unmatched junction bases numbered 4, after V lost 1 base and J lost 0 bases. CDR1 is MNHNY and CDR2 is SVGAGI in the germline V gene (reference sequence).